Sequencing of this T cell receptor (beta chain) was carried out in a study of T cell responses to AZD1222 COVID-19 vaccine. General study points: CD4 TCRs linked to vaccination spanned spike, dominating at 160-218 and 743-854. Females made up more of the donors, who were largely white British, and clonal diversity may have come out too low. None of the repertoires were sampled until the peak T cell response had passed.

This CDR3 spans 15 amino acids. V was clipped by 4 bases and J by 6 bases, with 19 bases between them. Germline V CDR1 and CDR2: SEHNR, FQNEAQ (reference sequence). To note about this clone: The antigen is unknown.

Repertoires were generated with immunoSEQ multiplex PCR, while TCRdb's copy carries only in-frame clones and drops some. This sample has about 120,000 clones; about 92% occur once, and the top ten carry approximately 8%. The sequenced sample was peripheral blood, obtained 28 days after the second AZD1222 dose. The TCR comes from an adult who received the AZD1222 COVID-19 vaccine. V and J are TRBV7-9 and TRBJ2-7; D might be TRBD2 (5 bases). This chain's CDR3 is CASSSGKIVLGEQYF. DNA of the CDR3: TGTGCCAGCAGCTCCGGGAAAATCGTTTTGGGCGAGCAGTACTTC.